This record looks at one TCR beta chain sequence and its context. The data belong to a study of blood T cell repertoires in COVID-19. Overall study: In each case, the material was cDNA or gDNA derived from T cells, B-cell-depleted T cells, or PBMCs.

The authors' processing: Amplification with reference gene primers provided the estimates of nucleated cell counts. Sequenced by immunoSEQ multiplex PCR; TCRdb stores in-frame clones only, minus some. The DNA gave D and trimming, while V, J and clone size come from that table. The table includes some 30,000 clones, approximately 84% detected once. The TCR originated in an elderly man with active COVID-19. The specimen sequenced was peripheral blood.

The chain's CDR3 is CASSLGAGRNEKLFF. The CDR3, as DNA: TGTGCCAGCAGCTTGGGGGCAGGGCGGAATGAAAAACTGTTTTTT. The genes are TRBV5-4 and TRBJ1-4; D may be TRBD1 (5 bases). This CDR3 is built from 15 residues. Trimming left V 0 bases short and J 5 bases short, with 11 bases between. Germline V gene sequence: CDR1 SGHNT, CDR2 YYREEE (reference sequence).